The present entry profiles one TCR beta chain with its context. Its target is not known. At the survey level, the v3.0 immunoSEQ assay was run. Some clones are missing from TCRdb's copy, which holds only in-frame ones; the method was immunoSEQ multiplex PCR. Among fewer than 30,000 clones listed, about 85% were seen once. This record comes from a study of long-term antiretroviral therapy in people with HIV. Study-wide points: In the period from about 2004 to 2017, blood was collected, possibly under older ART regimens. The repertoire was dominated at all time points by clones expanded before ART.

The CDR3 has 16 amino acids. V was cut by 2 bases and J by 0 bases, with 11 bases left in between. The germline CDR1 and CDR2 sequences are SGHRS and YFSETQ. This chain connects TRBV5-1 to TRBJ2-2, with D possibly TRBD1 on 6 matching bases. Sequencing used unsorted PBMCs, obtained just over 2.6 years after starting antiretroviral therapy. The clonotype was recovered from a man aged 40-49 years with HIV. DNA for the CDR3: TGCGCCAGCAGCTTTGGACAGCAGGCGAACACCGGGGAGCTGTTTTTT. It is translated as CASSFGQQANTGELFF.